The next 9 T cell receptor beta chains were all read from a single sample in a study of shared clonotypes between healthy human individuals. Data came from immunoSEQ multiplex PCR; TCRdb stores just in-frame clones and leaves some out. Of approximately 2.3 million clones listed, roughly 93% are singletons. The sample consisted of naive CD4+ T cells from PBMCs. As to subset: CD45RA+ positively selected. The receptors stem from a man between 18 and 29 years old in good health. Some clones in this sample may be carry-over from other donors' samples.

The rearrangement uses TRBV29-1 and TRBJ2-3; D remains unclear. V gave up 1 base and J gave up 6 bases, with 11 bases separating them. Germline-derived CDR1 and CDR2 are SQVTM and ANQGSEA. This CDR3 contains 13 residues. The chain's CDR3 is CSVEGSSQDTQYF. The CDR3 coding sequence is TGCAGCGTTGAAGGGTCCTCCCAGGATACGCAGTATTTT.

The rearrangement links TRBV5-1 to TRBJ2-2, with 9 bases that match TRBD2. J lost 2 bases, V lost 3 bases, and 5 bases had no gene match. Germline V lookup: CDR1 SGHRS, CDR2 YFSETQ. The CDR3 length is 16 residues. CDR3 amino acids: CASSSLSGRNTGELFF. The CDR3, as DNA: TGCGCCAGCAGCTCTCTTAGCGGGAGAAACACCGGGGAGCTGTTTTTT.

Details on this clone: The germline gene is not matched at one end of the junction; a read error may be the cause. The genes are TRBV7-2 and TRBJ2-7; 7 nucleotides align to TRBD2. The CDR3 is made up of 14 amino acids. CDR1 and CDR2 from the germline V gene are SGHTA and FQGNSA. CDR3 amino acids: CASSLAGSTYEQYF. The DNA for the CDR3 is TGTGCCAGCAGTTTAGCGGGCTCTACGTACGAGCAGTACTTC. The whole variable domain, filled in from reference TRBV7-2 and TRBJ2-7, reads GAGVSQSPSNKVTEKGKDVELRCDPISGHTALYWYRQSLGQGLEFLIYFQGNSAPDKSGLPSDRFSAERTGGSVSTLTIQRTQQEDSAVYLCASSLAGSTYEQYFGPGTRLTVT.

As regards this clone: Other DNA sequences in the same sample also yield this CDR3. The V call is TRBV28, the J call TRBJ2-5; the D call may be TRBD1 or TRBD2 (6 bases each). Trimming took 8 bases from V and 5 from J, leaving 9 bases between them. Per germline, CDR1 MDHEN and CDR2 SYDVKM. The CDR3 contains 11 residues. This CDR3 is CASGGRETQYF. The CDR3 nucleotides are TGTGCCAGCGGGGGGCGTGAGACCCAGTACTTC.

The chain joins TRBV6-4 to TRBJ2-1; 9 nucleotides match TRBD2. The V segment lost 3 bases and the J segment 7 bases; nucleotides outside the gene matches: 7. Germline V gene data show CDR1 as MRHNA and CDR2 as SNTAGT. The CDR3 has 15 residues. The CDR3 bases are TGTGCCAGCAGTGAGATAGCGGGAGTCCCTAATGAGCAGTTCTTC. Its translation: CASSEIAGVPNEQFF.

Note on this clone: Other DNA sequences from this sample encode an identical CDR3 as well. This chain connects TRBV10-3 to TRBJ2-7; 9 bases are a match to TRBD1. CDR1 ENHRY and CDR2 SYGVKD come from the germline V gene. The CDR3 consists of 14 residues. The junction had 1 base not matched to a gene; V was cut back by 0 bases and J by 4 bases. The DNA of the CDR3 is TGTGCCATCAGTGAGTCAGGACAGGGGTACGAGCAGTACTTC. Its translation is CAISESGQGYEQYF.

This chain links TRBV6-6 with TRBJ2-7, with TRBD1 matching over 7 bases. After removal of 6 bases from V and 0 bases from J, the junction contained 2 bases not matched to a gene. CDR3 size: 13 residues. The germline V gene has CDR1 MNHNY and CDR2 SVGAGI (reference sequence). CDR3 amino acids: CASSRQGSYEQYF. As DNA, the CDR3 is TGTGCCAGCAGCCGACAGGGCTCCTACGAGCAGTACTTC.

The chain combines TRBV6-1 with TRBJ1-1; 7 nucleotides match TRBD1. Germline V gene data show CDR1 as MNHNS and CDR2 as SASEGT. V was clipped by 3 bases and J by 1 base; unmatched bases: 8. The CDR3 runs to 16 residues. CDR3 region: CASSERVGTANTEAFF. The CDR3 DNA reads as TGTGCCAGCAGTGAGCGAGTCGGGACAGCGAACACTGAAGCTTTCTTT.

About this clone itself: This CDR3 is also generated by other DNA sequences in the sample. The chain carries TRBV28 and TRBJ2-7, with 13 bases identical to TRBD2. With 5 bases clipped from V and 3 bases from J, the junction kept 4 bases outside the gene matches. Germline CDR1 is MDHEN and CDR2 is SYDVKM. CDR3 length: 15 residues. The CDR3 coding sequence is TGTGCCAGCAGTCCGGGGACTAGCGGGAACTACGAGCAGTACTTC. Its protein product is CASSPGTSGNYEQYF.